The next 2 T cell receptor beta chains were all read from a single sample in a study of Graves' ophthalmopathy and Graves' hyperthyroidism. RNA transcripts yielded amplified TCR beta CDR3 regions. First-round RT-PCR employed HTBI primers, with a second-round multiplex PCR after it. One entry per CDR3 protein, called by TCRdb with MiXCR from the multiplex PCR reads. The table records 580,000 or so distinct CDR3 sequences, 35% to 45% of them present only once. Sequencing was done on a sample of peripheral blood or thyroid tissue (not recorded which). Every receptor here comes from an adult man with Graves' hyperthyroidism.

This clonotype was detected ten times or more. The junction shows a germline mismatch at one end, possibly a read error. This chain uses TRBV2 with TRBJ1-1; a possible D gene is TRBD1 (6 bases). The V gene's germline CDR1 is SNHLY and CDR2 FYNNEI. The CDR3 totals 14 residues. The CDR3 DNA reads as TGTGCCAGCAGGGAAGGGGGAGGTTGGACTGAAGCTTTCTTT. This codes for CASREGGGWTEAFF.

This clonotype was seen ten or more times. The chain uses TRBV29-1 and TRBJ1-1; 7 bases match TRBD1. V was clipped by 4 bases and J by 4 bases; unmatched bases: 6. Per germline, CDR1 SQVTM and CDR2 ANQGSEA. The CDR3 has 13 amino acids. This CDR3 is CSVALTGTTEAFF. CDR3 DNA sequence: TGCAGCGTTGCCTTGACAGGGACCACTGAAGCTTTCTTT.